This paragraph covers one T cell receptor beta chain sequence. Its antigen is still unknown. The data stem from a study of T cell responses to AZD1222 COVID-19 vaccine. Overall study context: Doses given second, at about 4 or about 12 weeks, were pooled. Overall study results and limits: White British donors predominated, females outnumbered males, and clonal diversity was possibly underestimated. Spike regions recognized by vaccine-associated CD4 TCRs spanned the protein, led by 160-218 and 743-854.

Only in-frame clones appear in the TCRdb table, and some are missing; sequencing was by immunoSEQ multiplex PCR. Of 240,000 or so clones in the sample, approximately 95% were seen once. This CDR3 has 14 amino acids. Trimming took 5 bases from V and 7 from J, leaving 17 bases between them. CDR1 MDHEN and CDR2 SYDVKM come from the germline V gene. The clonotype comes from an adult in good health. The gene calls are TRBV28 and TRBJ1-2; no firm D call. Sequenced here: peripheral blood, sampled on day 0 of AZD1222 vaccination. CDR3: CASSPPSGPSGYTF. CDR3 DNA: TGTGCCAGCAGTCCCCCCAGCGGGCCGAGTGGCTACACCTTC.